This is a list of T cell receptor beta chains from one sample in a study of blood T cells in healthy people across ages. One entry per CDR3 protein results from TCRdb running MiXCR on the 5' RACE reads. The table records hundreds of thousands of distinct CDR3 sequences, roughly 43% of them present only once. The sample was blood. These TCRs come from a man aged 25 to 40 in good health. CDR3s include the opening cysteine and the closing phenylalanine or tryptophan. A D gene is named only where the DNA matches it firmly. Not all rows give a size; the values are once, few, many and, for expanded clones, a class.

CDR3 protein: CASSGTEGYEQYF; CDR3 DNA: TGTGCCAGCAGTGGGACTGAGGGTTACGAGCAGTACTTC; D gene: .; J gene: TRBJ2-7; V gene: TRBV27; clone size: .
CDR3 protein: CSAREPGKVYEQYF; CDR3 DNA: TGCAGTGCTAGAGAGCCAGGGAAGGTGTACGAGCAGTACTTC; D gene: .; J gene: TRBJ2-7; V gene: TRBV20-1; clone size: few
CDR3 protein: CASRGSGHPSSYNEQFF; CDR3 DNA: TGTGCCAGCAGAGGCTCGGGACACCCGAGCTCCTACAATGAGCAGTTCTTC; D gene: .; J gene: TRBJ2-1; V gene: TRBV14; clone size: many
CDR3 protein: CASSLVGGQDRTYEQYF; CDR3 DNA: TGTGCCAGCAGCTTAGTAGGGGGTCAGGACAGGACCTACGAGCAGTACTTC; D gene: TRBD1; J gene: TRBJ2-7; V gene: TRBV7-9; clone size: .
CDR3 protein: CASSPDVASDTQYF; CDR3 DNA: TGTGCCAGCAGCCCGGACGTAGCTTCAGATACGCAGTATTTT; D gene: .; J gene: TRBJ2-3; V gene: TRBV9; clone size: few
CDR3 protein: CASSLGSGEQFF; CDR3 DNA: TGTGCCAGCAGTTTGGGGTCTGGTGAGCAGTTCTTC; D gene: .; J gene: TRBJ2-1; V gene: TRBV12-3/TRBV12-4; clone size: .
CDR3 protein: CSAPLSGDHNEQFF; CDR3 DNA: TGCAGTGCTCCCCTTAGCGGGGATCACAATGAGCAGTTCTTC; D gene: TRBD2; J gene: TRBJ2-1; V gene: TRBV20-1; clone size: many
CDR3 protein: CATSDFLRGDEQFF; CDR3 DNA: TGTGCCACCAGTGATTTCCTCAGGGGAGATGAGCAGTTCTTC; D gene: .; J gene: TRBJ2-1; V gene: TRBV24-1; clone size: few
CDR3 protein: CASSFGQGLYNEQFF; CDR3 DNA: TGTGCCAGCAGCTTTGGTCAGGGACTCTACAATGAGCAGTTCTTC; D gene: .; J gene: TRBJ2-1; V gene: TRBV7-2; clone size: .
CDR3 protein: CSADLEGALYNEQFF; CDR3 DNA: TGCAGCGCGGATCTGGAAGGGGCCTTGTACAATGAGCAGTTCTTC; D gene: .; J gene: TRBJ2-1; V gene: TRBV29-1; clone size: .
CDR3 protein: CASSFGLTAYEQYF; CDR3 DNA: TGTGCCAGCAGCTTCGGACTTACGGCCTACGAGCAGTACTTC; D gene: .; J gene: TRBJ2-7; V gene: TRBV7-2; clone size: few
CDR3 protein: CASSRGQGGYNEQFF; CDR3 DNA: TGTGCCAGCAGCCGGGGACAGGGCGGCTACAATGAGCAGTTCTTC; D gene: TRBD1; J gene: TRBJ2-1; V gene: TRBV4-2; clone size: .
CDR3 protein: CASSLASLSTDTQYF; CDR3 DNA: TGTGCCAGCAGCTTAGCGTCCCTTAGCACAGATACGCAGTATTTT; D gene: .; J gene: TRBJ2-3; V gene: TRBV7-2; clone size: .
CDR3 protein: CASSPGSGYNEQFF; CDR3 DNA: TGTGCCAGCAGCCCGGGTAGCGGGTACAATGAGCAGTTCTTC; D gene: TRBD2; J gene: TRBJ2-1; V gene: TRBV7-2; clone size: .
CDR3 protein: CAGSQAPTLMNTEAFF; CDR3 DNA: TGCGCCGGCAGCCAAGCCCCGACACTGATGAACACTGAAGCTTTCTTT; D gene: .; J gene: TRBJ1-1; V gene: TRBV4-3; clone size: .
CDR3 protein: CASSSGQGLGNSPLHF; CDR3 DNA: TGTGCCAGCAGTTCCGGACAGGGTTTGGGGAATTCACCCCTCCACTTT; D gene: TRBD1; J gene: TRBJ1-6; V gene: TRBV28; clone size: few
CDR3 protein: CASSDSLDRSNQPQHF; CDR3 DNA: TGTGCCAGCAGTGACTCTCTCGACAGGAGCAATCAGCCCCAGCATTTT; D gene: .; J gene: TRBJ1-5; V gene: TRBV6-2/TRBV6-3; clone size: .
CDR3 protein: CASSQREGLEETQYF; CDR3 DNA: TGTGCCAGCAGCCAAAGGGAAGGGTTGGAAGAGACCCAGTACTTC; D gene: .; J gene: TRBJ2-5; V gene: TRBV14; clone size: .
CDR3 protein: CASSFSGTDPYEQYF; CDR3 DNA: TGTGCCAGCAGCTTTTCCGGGACAGATCCGTACGAGCAGTACTTC; D gene: TRBD1; J gene: TRBJ2-7; V gene: TRBV7-2; clone size: .
CDR3 protein: CASSQPRTRYEQYF; CDR3 DNA: TGTGCCAGCAGCCAACCCAGGACCCGCTACGAGCAGTACTTC; D gene: .; J gene: TRBJ2-7; V gene: TRBV7-2; clone size: .
CDR3 protein: CASSRAGSYNEQFF; CDR3 DNA: TGTGCCAGCAGCCGCGCAGGCTCCTACAATGAGCAGTTCTTC; D gene: .; J gene: TRBJ2-1; V gene: TRBV25-1; clone size: many
CDR3 protein: CASRTDTPDTQYF; CDR3 DNA: TGTGCCAGCAGAACTGACACCCCAGATACGCAGTATTTT; D gene: .; J gene: TRBJ2-3; V gene: TRBV6-5; clone size: .
CDR3 protein: CSVKEGQGHRAQHF; CDR3 DNA: TGCAGCGTTAAAGAAGGACAGGGGCATCGAGCCCAGCATTTT; D gene: TRBD1; J gene: TRBJ1-5; V gene: TRBV29-1; clone size: once
CDR3 protein: CASSHDVRATNEKLFF; CDR3 DNA: TGTGCCAGCAGCCACGACGTGAGGGCAACTAATGAAAAACTGTTTTTT; D gene: .; J gene: TRBJ1-4; V gene: TRBV4-2; clone size: few
CDR3 protein: CASSPYGGGADEQFF; CDR3 DNA: TGTGCCAGCAGCCCCTACGGCGGGGGGGCGGATGAGCAGTTCTTC; D gene: TRBD2; J gene: TRBJ2-1; V gene: TRBV11-3; clone size: .
CDR3 protein: CSVAISYEQYF; CDR3 DNA: TGCAGCGTTGCAATCTCCTACGAGCAGTACTTC; D gene: .; J gene: TRBJ2-7; V gene: TRBV29-1; clone size: few
CDR3 protein: CSESTASETQYF; CDR3 DNA: TGCAGCGAATCAACGGCGTCAGAGACCCAGTACTTC; D gene: .; J gene: TRBJ2-5; V gene: TRBV29-1; clone size: .